These 29 T cell receptor beta chains originate from one sample sequenced in a study of molecular identifiers for immune sequencing clone quantification. From the PCR reads, TCRdb called clonotypes with MiXCR, one entry per CDR3 protein. The sample has approximately 670,000 distinct CDR3 sequences, 15% to 20% seen once; the top ten hold around 0.9%. What was sequenced was naive CD8+ T cells from blood, with Jurkat cell RNA spiked in. Subset denoted: FACS-sorted CD8+CD4-CCR7+CD45RA+ naive T cells. The receptors stem from a human donor in good health. Some libraries in this study had Jurkat cell RNA spiked in.

A note on this clonotype: Being one base from a much bigger clone, this may be a read error. Since the CDR3 does not end with the conserved phenylalanine or tryptophan, this likely comes from a read error. The V and J genes are TRBV4-1 and TRBJ2-3, with 7 bases that match TRBD2. V lost 5 bases and J lost 5; bases outside the gene matches: 1. Germline CDR1 reads MGHRA; CDR2 reads YSYEKL. This CDR3 is 12 amino acids long. The DNA of the CDR3 is TGCGCCAGCAGCTGGGAGGGAGATACGCAGTATCTT. Protein sequence: CASSWEGDTQYL.

The sample holds many counts of this clonotype. The chain couples TRBV19 to TRBJ2-3; 8 bases map to TRBD1. Trimming at V came to 5 bases and at J to 1 base, leaving 11 bases not matched to a gene. Per germline, CDR1 LNHDA and CDR2 SQIVND (reference sequence). The CDR3 is 17 residues long. In DNA, the CDR3 is TGTGCCAGTAGTTTTCTTACCCGGACAGGGCGCACAGATACGCAGTATTTT. Translating gives CASSFLTRTGRTDTQYF.

The table lists this clonotype with many counts. This chain links TRBV6-2 or TRBV6-3 with TRBJ2-5, with 7 bases aligning to TRBD2. Germline values: CDR1 MNHEY, CDR2 SVGEGT. V was clipped by 6 bases and J by 1 base; unmatched bases: 8. CDR3 length equals 15 residues. The CDR3: CASSHLADPQETQYF. The DNA for the CDR3 is TGTGCCAGCAGCCACCTAGCGGATCCCCAAGAGACCCAGTACTTC.

This clonotype was counted at least ten times. The chain combines TRBV7-9 with TRBJ1-4, with D uncertain. V lost 6 bases and J lost 7, with 24 bases in between. The CDR3 spans 17 residues. Germline CDR1 reads SEHNR; CDR2 reads FQNEAQ (reference sequence). In DNA form, the CDR3 reads TGTGCCAGCAGTCCGGAAGTTGGCGGCGCCCTGAGTGAAAAACTGTTTTTT. This codes for CASSPEVGGALSEKLFF.

This clonotype was recorded a few times. The rearrangement uses TRBV19 and TRBJ1-5; no definite D call. The CDR3 has 16 amino acids. The ends were cut back, 1 base at V and 0 bases at J, with 10 bases in the middle. CDR1 and CDR2 from the germline V gene are LNHDA and SQIVND (reference sequence). DNA of the CDR3: TGTGCCAGTAGTATAGTGCACAGTAATAGCAATCAGCCCCAGCATTTT. Its translation: CASSIVHSNSNQPQHF. The full variable domain, in which reference TRBV19 and TRBJ1-5 provide the parts outside the CDR3, is DGGITQSPKYLFRKEGQNVTLSCEQNLNHDAMYWYRQDPGQGLRLIYYSQIVNDFQKGDIAEGYSVSREKKESFPLTVTSAQKNPTAFYLCASSIVHSNSNQPQHFGDGTRLSIL.

At least ten counts were recorded for this clonotype. The CDR3 loop is CASSPYGGRRETQYF. The CDR3 DNA follows: TGTGCCAGCAGCCCGTACGGGGGACGCCGGGAGACCCAGTACTTC. The rearrangement links TRBV14 to TRBJ2-5, with a possible D match to TRBD2 (6 bases). V was shortened by 4 bases and J by 5 bases, with 17 bases between the two germline ends. Germline-derived CDR1 and CDR2 are SGHDN and FVKESK. The CDR3 has 15 residues.

This clonotype was detected ten times or more. The J gene is TRBJ2-7, the V gene TRBV9; TRBD1 agrees at 7 bases. This CDR3 comprises 14 residues. V lost 0 bases to trimming and J lost 2 bases; unmatched junction nucleotides: 2. Germline lookup yields CDR1 SGDLS and CDR2 YYNGEE. The CDR3 nucleotides are TGTGCCAGCAGCGTAGGGGACAGAGCCTACGAGCAGTACTTC. Encoded protein: CASSVGDRAYEQYF.

Many counts were recorded for this clonotype. The rearrangement links TRBV5-1 to TRBJ2-5; 8 bases line up with TRBD1. The ends lost 5 bases at V and 5 bases at J; junction bases unmatched: 11. Per germline, CDR1 SGHRS and CDR2 YFSETQ. The CDR3 spans 15 residues. The CDR3, as DNA: TGCGCCAGCAGTTTCCTCAGGGGGCGTTCGGAGACCCAGTACTTC. This codes for CASSFLRGRSETQYF.

This clonotype was counted many times. The rearrangement joins TRBV10-3 to TRBJ2-2; D uncertain. CDR3 length: 14 amino acids. CDR1 is ENHRY and CDR2 is SYGVKD in the germline V gene. V shed 3 bases and J shed 0 bases, with 5 bases lying between them. The CDR3: CAISDNANTGELFF. Written as DNA, the CDR3 is TGTGCCATCAGTGACAACGCGAACACCGGGGAGCTGTTTTTT.

V is TRBV5-4 and J is TRBJ1-3; D ambiguous. V lost 4 bases and J 1 base, leaving 15 bases between the germline ends. Germline CDR1 reads SGHNT; CDR2 reads YYREEE (reference sequence). This CDR3 region has 16 residues. The CDR3 region has the DNA TGTGCCAGCAGCCTTTGGGGAGCGGGGTCTGGAAACACCATATATTTT. Amino acids: CASSLWGAGSGNTIYF.

About this clonotype: The junction does not match germline at one end; this may be a read error. This chain links TRBV4-1 with TRBJ1-2; the D gene is possibly TRBD1 (6 bases). This CDR3 is built from 15 residues. The germline CDR1 and CDR2 sequences are MGHRA and YSYEKL. CDR3 protein: CVSSQVGGGNYGYTF. Here the CDR3 DNA reads TGCGTCAGCAGCCAAGTTGGAGGGGGAAACTATGGCTACACCTTC.

This chain joins TRBV6-2 or TRBV6-3 and TRBJ2-2, with a possible D match to TRBD2 (5 bases). CDR3 length: 15 residues. Germline V lookup: CDR1 MNHEY, CDR2 SVGEGT. Trimming took off 9 bases at V and 4 bases at J, with 18 bases between the two ends. For the CDR3, the DNA is TGTGCCAGTTCCTGGATTGGAGGTGGCACCGGGGAGCTGTTTTTT. It is translated as CASSWIGGGTGELFF.

Regarding this clonotype: A single base separates this from a much larger clone, so it may be a read error. The J gene is TRBJ1-6, the V gene TRBV7-9; unclear D gene. This CDR3 is 15 amino acids long. Germline values: CDR1 SEHNR, CDR2 FQNEAQ (reference sequence). The CDR3 here is CSSSQPPGRNSPLHF. In DNA, the CDR3 is TGTTCCAGCAGCCAACCACCGGGCAGAAATTCACCCCTCCACTTT.

This clonotype was seen at least ten times. The CDR3 is CASSARLALGGTDTQYF. The CDR3 region has the DNA TGTGCCAGCAGTGCCCGACTAGCTCTAGGTGGAACAGATACGCAGTATTTT. The chain recombines TRBV6-1 with TRBJ2-3; TRBD2 matches 7 bases. The CDR3 is 17 amino acids. Germline V gene data show CDR1 as MNHNS and CDR2 as SASEGT. Unmatched junction bases numbered 13, after V lost 4 bases and J lost 3 bases.

The table lists this clonotype with many counts. The CDR3 here is CASSLETNSYNEQFF. The CDR3 bases are TGTGCCAGCAGCTTAGAGACCAACTCCTACAATGAGCAGTTCTTC. The chain recombines TRBV11-2 with TRBJ2-1; D not resolved. The CDR3 is 15 residues long. V dropped 0 bases and J dropped 0 bases, with 6 bases sitting between them. Germline CDR1 is SGHAT and CDR2 is FQNNGV.

Note on this clonotype: This clone may be a read error of a much larger clone one base away. J is TRBJ2-7 and V is TRBV6-5, with a tentative D call TRBD1 (5 bases). V lost 8 bases and J 2 bases, leaving 13 bases between the germline ends. Germline values: CDR1 MNHEY, CDR2 SVGAGI. The CDR3 loop spans 13 amino acids. As DNA, the CDR3 is TGTGCCAGCGGTCTGGACATAGCCTACGAGCAGTACTTC. Translation: CASGLDIAYEQYF.

As regards this clonotype: A read error may explain this, as a much larger clone is one base away. V usage is TRBV4-1 and J usage is TRBJ2-1; 11 bases fit TRBD2. From germline, CDR1 is MGHRA and CDR2 YSYEKL. V dropped 4 bases and J dropped 0; count of bases not matched to a gene: 11. This CDR3 has 19 residues. DNA of the CDR3: TGCGCCAGCAGCCCTGGGGCTAGCGGGAGGACCAGCTCCTACAATGAGCAGTTCTTC. Its translation is CASSPGASGRTSSYNEQFF.

The chain combines TRBV20-1 with TRBJ2-7, with 7 bases that match TRBD2. After removal of 6 bases from V and 2 bases from J, the junction contained 7 bases not matched to a gene. Germline lookup yields CDR1 DFQATT and CDR2 SNEGSKA (reference sequence). The CDR3 loop spans 13 amino acids. This CDR3 reads CSAAGRNTYEQYF. The CDR3, as DNA: TGCAGTGCAGCGGGACGGAATACCTACGAGCAGTACTTC.

This clonotype was counted at least ten times. The chain is built from TRBV18 and TRBJ1-1; possibly TRBD1 for D (6 bases). Trimming removed 2 bases at V and 7 bases at J, with 17 bases between. The CDR3 has 15 residues. The V gene's germline CDR1 is KGHSH and CDR2 LQKENI. The CDR3 DNA reads as TGTGCCAGCTCACCAGGGGGCCCAGGGTTACGTGAAGCTTTCTTT. Residues: CASSPGGPGLREAFF.

This clonotype has more than one count but fewer than ten. The genes are TRBV6-5 and TRBJ2-7; possible D gene TRBD2, 6 bases. V lost 5 bases and J lost 0, with 11 bases in between. The CDR3 is 14 amino acids. The germline V gene has CDR1 MNHEY and CDR2 SVGAGI. The CDR3 sequence is CASSTRDFSYEQYF. The CDR3 DNA reads TGTGCCAGCAGTACCAGGGACTTCTCCTACGAGCAGTACTTC.

This clonotype came up many times. This chain connects TRBV19 to TRBJ2-7, with D tentatively TRBD1 (6 bases). Between the trimmed V and J ends, which lost 6 bases and 3 bases, there was a span of 12 bases. The germline CDR1 and CDR2 sequences are LNHDA and SQIVND (reference sequence). The CDR3 contains 13 residues. The CDR3 spells CASSPTGRYEQYF. In DNA form, the CDR3 reads TGTGCCAGTAGCCCAACAGGGCGCTACGAGCAGTACTTC.

This clonotype was seen a few times. This rearrangement joins TRBV3-1 to TRBJ1-1, with a weak D call TRBD1 (6 bases). V lost 3 bases to trimming and J lost 4 bases, with 21 bases between them. Looked up from germline, CDR1 is LGHDT and CDR2 is YNNKEL (reference sequence). The CDR3 sequence is 17 residues long. CDR3 coding DNA: TGTGCCAGCAGCCACGGGGGGGGGCGTTTTGTAGTCACTGAAGCTTTCTTT. This sequence encodes CASSHGGGRFVVTEAFF.

This clonotype has ten or more counts. The gene calls are TRBV29-1 and TRBJ1-1; D is undetermined. CDR3 length: 12 amino acids. CDR1 is SQVTM and CDR2 is ANQGSEA in the germline V gene. Trimming removed 5 bases from V and 0 bases from J, with 7 bases in between. CDR3 in DNA: TGCAGCGTTCAAAGCATGAACACTGAAGCTTTCTTT. Residues: CSVQSMNTEAFF. The whole variable domain, remainder taken from reference TRBV29-1 and TRBJ1-1, is SAVISQKPSRDICQRGTSLTIQCQVDSQVTMMFWYRQQPGQSLTLIATANQGSEATYESGFVIDKFPISRPNLTFSTLTVSNMSPEDSSIYLCSVQSMNTEAFFGQGTRLTVV.

Comment on this clonotype: At one end the junction does not follow the germline gene, possibly because of a read error. V is TRBV7-6 and J is TRBJ2-6, with D perhaps TRBD1 or TRBD2 (5 bases each). The CDR3 totals 18 residues. The germline V gene encodes CDR1 SGHVS and CDR2 FNYEAQ. CDR3 sequence reads: CASSLRSGDLSGANALTF. CDR3 DNA: TGTGCCAGCAGCCTCAGATCTGGGGACCTCTCTGGGGCCAACGCCCTGACTTTC.

This clonotype was detected many times. The CDR3 DNA follows: TGTGCCAGCAGCTTAGTCTACGGAGGGGTCGACCAGCCCCAGCATTTT. Amino acid sequence: CASSLVYGGVDQPQHF. This rearrangement joins TRBV7-9 to TRBJ1-5; D is perhaps TRBD1 (5 bases). Trimming cost V 1 base and J 7 bases, with 17 bases left between them. This CDR3 comprises 16 residues. Germline V CDR1 and CDR2: SEHNR, FQNEAQ (reference sequence).

Comments on this clonotype: The germline gene is not matched at one end of the junction; a read error may be the cause. The chain combines TRBV20-1 with TRBJ2-6, with a tentative D call TRBD2 (5 bases). The CDR3 totals 15 residues. Germline assignment: CDR1 DFQATT and CDR2 SNEGSKA (reference sequence). The CDR3 region is CSARVVDSEANVLTF. The CDR3 bases are TGCAGTGCTAGAGTTGTGGACTCTGAGGCCAACGTCCTGACTTTC.

A word on this clonotype: A much larger clone lies one base from this, so it may be a read error. J is TRBJ1-5 and V is TRBV27, with D tentatively TRBD1 (5 bases). Germline V gene sequence: CDR1 MNHEY, CDR2 SMNVEV (reference sequence). The CDR3 is 15 residues long. This CDR3 reads CASSFGRGSSQPQHF. In DNA, the CDR3 is TGTGCCAGCAGTTTCGGACGGGGGAGCAGTCAGCCCCAGCATTTT.

In this sample, this clonotype turned up many times. The chain combines TRBV30 with TRBJ2-7, with D uncertain. Germline lookup yields CDR1 GTSNPN and CDR2 SVGIG (reference sequence). Trimming took 4 bases from V and 4 from J, leaving 8 bases between them. CDR3 length equals 11 residues. CDR3 sequence reads: CAWKTGYEQYF. Written as DNA, the CDR3 is TGTGCCTGGAAAACTGGTTACGAGCAGTACTTC.

The chain couples TRBV25-1 to TRBJ2-7; TRBD2 matches at 9 bases. CDR3 size: 16 residues. V was clipped by 4 bases and J by 5 bases; unmatched bases: 12. The germline gives CDR1 MGHDK, CDR2 SYGVNS. The chain's CDR3 is CASSGGAGGQIHEQYF. The CDR3 DNA is TGTGCCAGCAGTGGGGGAGCGGGAGGTCAGATTCACGAGCAGTACTTC.